The 22 T cell receptor beta chains below all came from one sample that was sequenced in a study of T cells in Graves' hyperthyroidism and ophthalmopathy. The source material, RNA transcripts, was used to amplify TCR beta CDR3 regions. TCR CDR3 underwent first-round RT-PCR with the HTBI primer set. Using its own MiXCR run on the multiplex PCR reads, TCRdb lists one record per CDR3 protein. Among hundreds of thousands of distinct CDR3 sequences, roughly a quarter were seen once, and the ten largest hold approximately 35%. Sequences were obtained from blood. Every receptor here comes from a woman aged 40 to 49 with Graves' ophthalmopathy.

The sample holds a few counts of this clonotype. The V call is TRBV7-3, the J call TRBJ2-7, with 9 bases matching TRBD2. The length of the CDR3 is 15 residues. V dropped 2 bases and J dropped 0; count of bases not matched to a gene: 2. In germline, CDR1 is SGHTA, CDR2 FQGTGA. CDR3 region: CASSLAGGTSYEQYF. CDR3 DNA sequence: TGTGCCAGCAGCTTAGCGGGAGGGACCTCCTACGAGCAGTACTTC.

This clonotype has at least ten counts. J is TRBJ2-5 and V is TRBV6-1, with 9 bases aligning to TRBD2. This CDR3 is built from 16 residues. Trimming at V came to 4 bases and at J to 6 bases, leaving 12 bases not matched to a gene. CDR1 and CDR2 from the germline V gene are MNHNS and SASEGT. In nucleotides, the CDR3 is TGTGCCAGCAGTGGGAGCCCCGCGGGAGGGCCAAAGACCCAGTACTTC. This translates into CASSGSPAGGPKTQYF.

This clonotype was found many times. This chain connects TRBV14 to TRBJ1-5; D possibly corresponds to TRBD1 (6 bases). The germline gives CDR1 SGHDN, CDR2 FVKESK. The V and J ends lost 0 bases and 1 base respectively, with 16 bases between them. There are 18 residues in the CDR3. The CDR3 nucleotides are TGTGCCAGCAGCCAAGATGTTTACGTCAGGGGAAGCAATCAGCCCCAGCATTTT. It codes for CASSQDVYVRGSNQPQHF.

CDR3 sequence reads: CASSQDPLFEQYF. For the CDR3, the DNA is TGTGCCAGCAGCCAAGATCCCCTCTTCGAGCAGTACTTC. The chain employs TRBV3-1 and TRBJ2-7; no firm D call. Trimming took off 0 bases at V and 6 bases at J, with 9 bases between the two ends. This CDR3 contains 13 residues. CDR1 LGHDT and CDR2 YNNKEL come from the germline V gene (reference sequence).

This clonotype appeared many times. This may stem from a read error, because a much larger clone lies one nucleotide away. As the CDR3 is not closed by the conserved phenylalanine or tryptophan, this likely results from a read error. This chain uses TRBV28 with TRBJ2-7, with D possibly being TRBD2 (6 bases). The CDR3 has 15 amino acids. V was trimmed by 2 bases and J by 2 bases, leaving 13 bases between them. Germline CDR1 reads MDHEN; CDR2 reads SYDVKM. In DNA form, the CDR3 reads TGTGCCAGCAGTTTAGCCGGGAGCTATACCTACGAGCAGTACTCC. Its protein is CASSLAGSYTYEQYS.

The chain uses TRBV6-2 or TRBV6-3 and TRBJ1-1; 8 nucleotides align to TRBD1. Germline V gene sequence: CDR1 MNHEY, CDR2 SVGEGT. V shed 2 bases, J shed 0 bases, and the junction held 14 bases outside the gene matches. The CDR3 length is 19 residues. CDR3 bases: TGTGCCAGCAGTTACCCTCGGGACAGGAGGCTTGGAATGAACACTGAAGCTTTCTTT. It yields the protein CASSYPRDRRLGMNTEAFF.

This clonotype was seen a handful of times. This rearrangement joins TRBV6-5 to TRBJ2-1; 7 bases line up with TRBD2. This CDR3 has 16 residues. V dropped 7 bases and J dropped 4; count of bases not matched to a gene: 13. In germline, CDR1 is MNHEY, CDR2 SVGAGI. The CDR3 loop is CASIRRWGGGYNEQFF. The CDR3 coding sequence is TGTGCCAGCATCAGAAGGTGGGGGGGGGGGTACAATGAGCAGTTCTTC.

This rearrangement joins TRBV11-1 to TRBJ1-3, with no clear D. The V end lost 2 bases, the J end lost 4 bases, and 18 bases lay between the germline ends. This CDR3 contains 17 residues. Per the germline V gene, CDR1 is SGHAT and CDR2 is FQDESV (reference sequence). This chain's CDR3 is CASSLQRGTFTGNTIYF. The CDR3, as DNA: TGTGCCAGCAGCTTACAGCGGGGAACTTTTACGGGAAACACCATATATTTT.

This clonotype was seen ten or more times. The chain employs TRBV18 and TRBJ1-2; no clear D gene. This CDR3 is 15 amino acids long. Germline assignment: CDR1 KGHSH and CDR2 LQKENI. Trimming removed 3 bases from V and 3 bases from J, with 14 bases in between. CDR3 in DNA: TGTGCCAGCTCACCCCCGGTGGCATCGGACTATGGCTACACCTTC. Translated, it gives CASSPPVASDYGYTF.

This clonotype was recorded at least ten times. At one boundary the junction diverges from the germline segment, which might be a read error. The chain links TRBV6-5 to TRBJ2-6, with D possibly being TRBD1 or TRBD2 (5 bases each). CDR1 is MNHEY and CDR2 is SVGAGI in the germline V gene. The CDR3 contains 14 residues. DNA of the CDR3: TGTGCCAGCATTACGGTTTCCGGGGCCAACATCCTGACTTTC. Its translation is CASITVSGANILTF.

The rearrangement joins TRBV15 to TRBJ2-7; D assignment may be TRBD1 or TRBD2 (5 bases each). V was trimmed by 0 bases and J by 3 bases, leaving 9 bases between them. The CDR3 has 14 residues. The V gene's germline CDR1 is LNHNV and CDR2 YYDKDF (reference sequence). CDR3 coding DNA: TGTGCCACCAGCAGAGAGGCAGGGAGCTACGAGCAGTACTTC. Translating gives CATSREAGSYEQYF.

This clonotype was observed many times. The chain combines TRBV28 with TRBJ2-7; D remains unclear. Germline CDR1 reads MDHEN; CDR2 reads SYDVKM. Trimming removed 7 bases at V and 1 base at J, with 17 bases between. CDR3 size: 15 residues. The CDR3 coding sequence is TGTGCCAGCATGGGGTTGGCTAGTCGTTCCTACGAGCAGTACTTC. Translated: CASMGLASRSYEQYF.

This clonotype was seen repeatedly, ten times or more. The chain links TRBV12-3 or TRBV12-4 to TRBJ2-2; D perhaps matches TRBD1 (6 bases). There are 16 residues in the CDR3. V shed 2 bases and J shed 0 bases, with 10 bases lying between them. Here the CDR3 DNA reads TGTGCCAGCAGTTTATGGGCAGGGGCGAACACCGGGGAGCTGTTTTTT. Protein product: CASSLWAGANTGELFF.

This clonotype was counted ten times or more. The chain is built from TRBV20-1 and TRBJ2-7, with 10 bases aligning to TRBD1. The germline V gene encodes CDR1 DFQATT and CDR2 SNEGSKA (reference sequence). The J segment lost 9 bases and the V segment lost 6 bases, leaving 8 bases of the junction unmatched. CDR3 length equals 12 residues. CDR3 amino acids: CSARRDRGLQYF. The CDR3 region has the DNA TGCAGTGCCCGCCGGGACAGGGGATTGCAGTACTTC.

Many counts were recorded for this clonotype. CDR3 coding DNA: TGTGCCTGGACGCGGGACTTTGTTAACTATGGCTACACCTTC. Protein: CAWTRDFVNYGYTF. This sequence joins TRBV30 and TRBJ1-2; TRBD1 is a possible D gene (5 bases). The germline gives CDR1 GTSNPN, CDR2 SVGIG (reference sequence). The CDR3 extends over 14 amino acids. V was shortened by 4 bases and J by 1 base, with 13 bases between the two germline ends. Based on the CDR3 plus reference TRBV30 and TRBJ1-2, the full variable domain is SQTIHQWPATLVQPVGSPLSLECTVEGTSNPNLYWYRQAAGRGLQLLFYSVGIGQISSEVPQNLSASRPQDRQFILSSKKLLLSDSGFYLCAWTRDFVNYGYTFGSGTRLTVV.

This clonotype was picked up many times. The chain recombines TRBV7-2 with TRBJ1-2; 8 bases align to TRBD1. CDR1 and CDR2 from the germline V gene are SGHTA and FQGNSA. The CDR3 has 13 residues. The V gene end was trimmed by 1 base and the J gene end by 6 bases; junction bases not matched to a gene: 1. DNA for the CDR3: TGTGCCAGCAGCTTAGACAGGGGGAATGGCTACACCTTC. Translating it yields CASSLDRGNGYTF.

This clonotype was seen at least ten times. V is TRBV25-1 and J is TRBJ1-2; unclear D gene. V lost 6 bases and J lost 4, with 9 bases in between. The CDR3 has 12 residues. The germline CDR1 and CDR2 sequences are MGHDK and SYGVNS. The CDR3 spells CASSGPGYGYTF. CDR3 bases: TGTGCCAGCAGCGGGCCCGGCTATGGCTACACCTTC.

This clonotype was observed at least ten times. The chain joins TRBV6-5 to TRBJ1-1; 8 bases agree with TRBD1. The CDR3 consists of 18 residues. The germline CDR1 and CDR2 sequences are MNHEY and SVGAGI. V lost 2 bases and J lost 1; bases outside the gene matches: 12. CDR3 loop: CASSYPRGQGARNTEAFF. In DNA form, the CDR3 reads TGTGCCAGCAGTTACCCTCGTGGGCAGGGGGCCAGGAACACTGAAGCTTTCTTT.

The V and J genes are TRBV2 and TRBJ1-3; D uncertain. Germline V gene lookup returns CDR1 SNHLY and CDR2 FYNNEI. The CDR3 covers 14 residues. Between the trimmed V and J ends, which lost 7 bases and 2 bases, there was a span of 12 bases. In DNA, the CDR3 is TGTGCCAGCACCACACCTCGTCCTGGAAACACCATATATTTT. Translated, it gives CASTTPRPGNTIYF.

This clonotype has only a few counts. This sequence joins TRBV28 and TRBJ1-2; D is perhaps TRBD1 (5 bases). V lost 8 bases, J lost 0 bases, and 13 bases lay in between. The CDR3 extends over 14 amino acids. The V gene's germline CDR1 is MDHEN and CDR2 SYDVKM. The CDR3: CASCLGGPNYGYTF. CDR3 coding DNA: TGTGCCAGCTGCCTGGGGGGACCTAACTATGGCTACACCTTC.

The chain uses TRBV5-1 and TRBJ2-7; TRBD2 agrees at 9 bases. J was trimmed by 5 bases and V by 0 bases; bases with no gene match: 6. CDR3 length: 15 amino acids. The germline V gene encodes CDR1 SGHRS and CDR2 YFSETQ. The CDR3 loop reads CASSLDGGRANEQYF. The CDR3 bases are TGCGCCAGCAGCTTGGACGGCGGGAGGGCGAACGAGCAGTACTTC.

This clonotype was detected many times. The V gene is TRBV18, the J gene TRBJ2-6; tentative D call: TRBD1 (6 bases). V dropped 3 bases and J dropped 1 base, with 10 bases sitting between them. CDR1 and CDR2 (germline): KGHSH, LQKENI. The CDR3 sequence is 16 residues long. CDR3 loop: CASSPRTVSGANVLTF. Here the CDR3 DNA reads TGTGCCAGCTCACCGCGGACAGTTTCTGGGGCCAACGTCCTGACTTTC. Complete variable domain (other parts from reference TRBV18 and TRBJ2-6): NAGVMQNPRHLVRRRGQEARLRCSPMKGHSHVYWYRQLPEEGLKFMVYLQKENIIDESGMPKERFSAEFPKEGPSILRIQQVVRGDSAAYFCASSPRTVSGANVLTFGAGSRLTVL.